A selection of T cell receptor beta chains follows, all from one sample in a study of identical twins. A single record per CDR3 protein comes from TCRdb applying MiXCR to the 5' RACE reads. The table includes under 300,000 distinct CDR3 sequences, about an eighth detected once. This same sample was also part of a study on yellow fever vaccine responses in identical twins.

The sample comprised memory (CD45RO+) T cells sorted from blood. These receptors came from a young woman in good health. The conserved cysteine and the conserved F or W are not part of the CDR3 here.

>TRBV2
ASSEQRGDVTYEQY
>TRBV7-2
ASGVAGPTYNEQF
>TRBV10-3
AIAGGETQPQH
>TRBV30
AWSRDSTTVEAF
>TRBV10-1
ASSLQGSSEQY
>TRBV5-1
ASSSRTSQEETQY
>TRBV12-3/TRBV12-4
ASSLDSSTGELF
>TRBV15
ATSRRSSGAGGEQF
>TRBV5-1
ASSSVGLQETQY
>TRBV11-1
ASSFRPRLAGLASTGELF
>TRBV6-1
ASRVEGARNYGYT
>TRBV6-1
ASSTQGTSTDTQY
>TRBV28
ASSSTRLQGHGYT
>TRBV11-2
ASSGYLAGGRTDTQY
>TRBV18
ASSPILGQGTDTQY
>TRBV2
ASKVRRDGEQF
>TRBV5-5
ASSLVGVSTDTQY
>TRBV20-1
SANGYLAGEETQY
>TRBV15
ATSKRTGADEQY
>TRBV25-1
ASSEFPSGRAPYNEQF
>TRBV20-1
SARDSGQALAGRVFDEQF
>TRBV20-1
SASGWGLAGGGYEQY
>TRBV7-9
ASSLAQGRTEAF
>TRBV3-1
ASSQVQGSGEKLF
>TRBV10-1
ASLRLAGGSSSTDTQY
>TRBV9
ASSVEVQSGGEEETQY
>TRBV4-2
ASSHEIGDSPLH
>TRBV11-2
ASSPGRPAAEQY
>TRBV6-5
ASSSRSGSPSHEQF
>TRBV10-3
AISETLGTTTNTGELF
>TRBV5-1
ASSLAVGTSGSSEETQY
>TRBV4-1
ASSHGQLETQY
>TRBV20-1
SAKDWQNTGELF
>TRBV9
ASSVDPRNQPQH
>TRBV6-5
ASSYTGNGYT
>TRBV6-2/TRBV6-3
ASRDGSFLGTDTQY
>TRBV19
ASRHIQGSSYEQY
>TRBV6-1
ASRHRDRGQPQH
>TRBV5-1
ASSLARTANTEAF
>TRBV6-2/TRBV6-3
ASRRTGNTGELF
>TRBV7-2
ASSSSGTDTQY
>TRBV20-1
SARDPGQGRGYT
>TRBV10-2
ASSESNSSGRTIYNEQF
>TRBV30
AWRWRVGTEAF
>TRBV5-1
ASSPGLAGPSYNEQF
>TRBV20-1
SASSRDRGHTIGGAF
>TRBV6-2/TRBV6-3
ASSLNHRVTTGELF
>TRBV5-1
ASSHDRGIPPRRETQY
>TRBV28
ASSSRTSGSYITDTQY